These T cell receptor beta chains were read from a single sample in a study of blood T cell repertoires in COVID-19. Sequencing used immunoSEQ multiplex PCR; TCRdb keeps in-frame clones, though not all of them. Among around 400,000 clones listed, roughly 90% were seen once. The sequenced sample consisted of PBMCs or T cells enriched from blood (not recorded which). The source of these receptors is a woman in her late teens or twenties who had been exposed to COVID-19. Each CDR3 is given with its conserved first and last residue. The order of the fields is clone size, CDR3 length, J gene, D gene, V gene, CDR3 protein, CDR3 DNA. D genes are given only for firm matches. The size of a clone is reported for some rows only, either as once, few or many, or as a class for expanded clones.

>.|18|TRBJ2-7|TRBD2|TRBV7-2
CASSLVGMASGGAYEQYF
TGTGCCAGCAGCTTAGTAGGGATGGCTAGCGGGGGGGCCTACGAGCAGTACTTC
>few|17|TRBJ1-1|TRBD1|TRBV5-1
CASSPGQGISTRTEAFF
TGCGCCAGCAGCCCGGGACAGGGAATCAGTACCCGGACTGAAGCTTTCTTT
>once|16|TRBJ2-3|TRBD2|TRBV28
CASSLGLAVSTDTQYF
TGTGCCAGCAGTTTAGGACTAGCGGTGAGCACAGATACGCAGTATTTT
>.|15|TRBJ1-1|.|TRBV28
CASSTIPTSNTEAFF
TGTGCCAGCAGTACTATCCCCACATCGAACACTGAAGCTTTCTTT
>.|15|TRBJ1-2|.|TRBV7-2
CASSFGSIGIYGYTF
TGTGCCAGCAGCTTCGGGTCCATCGGGATTTATGGCTACACCTTC
>.|13|TRBJ1-5|.|TRBV6-1
CASSEAQDQPQHF
TGTGCCAGCAGTGAAGCTCAGGATCAGCCCCAGCATTTT
>.|11|TRBJ1-1|.|TRBV7-6
CASSSRSEAFF
TGTGCCAGCAGCTCCCGGAGCGAAGCTTTCTTT
>.|15|TRBJ1-3|TRBD1|TRBV5-1
CASTEQGSSGNTIYF
TGCGCCAGCACCGAACAGGGGTCTTCTGGAAACACCATATATTTT
>.|17|TRBJ1-2|TRBD1|TRBV7-9
CASSLWAGQGIHYGYTF
TGTGCCAGCAGCTTATGGGCTGGACAGGGGATCCACTATGGCTACACCTTC
>.|15|TRBJ1-1|.|TRBV28
CASRLLGQGNTEAFF
TGTGCCAGCAGGTTATTAGGGCAGGGGAACACTGAAGCTTTCTTT
>.|16|TRBJ1-1|TRBD1|TRBV28
CASSSLTGYPPTEAFF
TGTGCCAGCAGCTCCCTGACAGGGTATCCTCCCACTGAAGCTTTCTTT
>.|13|TRBJ1-2|.|TRBV27
CASSFGQDYGYTF
TGTGCCAGCAGTTTTGGGCAGGACTATGGCTACACCTTC
>.|17|TRBJ2-1|TRBD1|TRBV4-3
CASSQEAPGQGLNEQFF
TGCGCCAGCAGCCAAGAGGCTCCGGGACAGGGTCTCAATGAGCAGTTCTTC
>.|16|TRBJ2-5|TRBD2|TRBV19
CASSIGTGGRTETQYF
TGTGCCAGTAGTATAGGGACGGGAGGTCGGACGGAGACCCAGTACTTC
>few|14|TRBJ2-1|.|TRBV15
CATSRDAGSNEQFF
TGTGCCACCAGCAGAGATGCGGGGAGCAATGAGCAGTTCTTC
>.|15|TRBJ1-4|.|TRBV4-3
CASSQEGSRGEKLFF
TGCGCCAGCAGCCAAGAGGGGAGTAGAGGCGAAAAACTGTTTTTT
>.|16|TRBJ2-2|TRBD2|TRBV7-3
CASSSKAGANTGELFF
TGTGCCAGCAGCTCTAAAGCGGGGGCGAACACCGGGGAGCTGTTTTTT
>.|14|TRBJ2-3|TRBD1|TRBV19
CASSMGQGADTQYF
TGTGCCAGTAGTATGGGACAGGGTGCAGATACGCAGTATTTT
>once|13|TRBJ2-5|.|TRBV11-2
CASSLVTAALEYF
TGTGCCAGCAGCTTGGTAACAGCGGCCCTTGAGTACTTC
>.|16|TRBJ2-7|.|TRBV4-1
CASSHAEGASSYEQYF
TGCGCCAGCAGCCATGCGGAGGGGGCATCCTCCTACGAGCAGTACTTC
>.|16|TRBJ2-1|.|TRBV18
CASSLGPGSRYNEQFF
TGTGCCAGCTCACTGGGTCCCGGGAGCAGGTACAATGAGCAGTTCTTC
>.|14|TRBJ1-1|TRBD1|TRBV23-1
CASSPTGSGSEAFF
TGCGCCAGCAGCCCGACAGGGAGTGGCTCTGAAGCTTTCTTT
>.|16|TRBJ2-3|TRBD1|TRBV5-1
CASSIGTGWSTDTQYF
TGCGCCAGCAGCATTGGGACAGGGTGGAGCACAGATACGCAGTATTTT
>.|17|TRBJ1-6|TRBD1|TRBV27
CASSFQNRGSSNSPLHF
TGTGCCAGCAGTTTCCAAAACAGGGGTTCTTCAAATTCACCCCTCCACTTT
>.|15|TRBJ1-2|.|TRBV12-2
CASRLVTGIGGGYTF
TGTGCAAGTCGCTTAGTGACAGGGATCGGGGGTGGCTACACCTTC
>.|12|TRBJ2-1|.|TRBV19
CASSQGADEQFF
TGTGCCAGTTCACAGGGTGCCGATGAGCAGTTCTTC
>few|13|TRBJ2-7|.|TRBV5-6
CASNIQGSYEQYF
TGTGCCAGCAATATTCAGGGTTCCTACGAGCAGTACTTC
>.|14|TRBJ1-4|.|TRBV2
CASSASRLNEKLFF
TGTGCCAGCAGTGCATCGCGGCTGAATGAAAAACTGTTTTTT
>.|14|TRBJ2-1|TRBD2|TRBV29-1
CSLVWGLAKNEQFF
TGCAGCTTAGTTTGGGGACTAGCTAAAAATGAGCAGTTCTTC
>.|15|TRBJ2-2|TRBD1|TRBV7-9
CASSPRDSSTGELFF
TGTGCCAGCAGCCCCCGGGACAGTTCCACCGGGGAGCTGTTTTTT
>.|15|TRBJ2-7|TRBD2|TRBV7-3
CASSPGTSGVDEQYF
TGTGCCAGCAGCCCCGGGACTAGCGGGGTGGACGAGCAGTACTTC
>.|15|TRBJ1-1|.|TRBV5-1
CASSLAGHSNTEAFF
TGCGCCAGCAGCTTGGCGGGACACTCGAACACTGAAGCTTTCTTT
>.|15|TRBJ2-3|TRBD2|TRBV6-5
CASSSRLAGFDTQYF
TGTGCCAGCAGTTCACGGCTAGCGGGATTTGATACGCAGTATTTT
>.|12|TRBJ2-5|.|TRBV21-1
CASPRGQETQYF
TGTGCCAGCCCACGGGGCCAAGAGACCCAGTACTTC
>.|16|TRBJ2-7|TRBD2|TRBV4-1
CASSQDLRTSSYEQYF
TGCGCCAGCAGCCAAGATCTTCGGACTAGCTCCTACGAGCAGTACTTC
>.|16|TRBJ2-5|.|TRBV7-9
CASSFPLEEPQETQYF
TGTGCCAGCAGCTTCCCCCTCGAGGAACCCCAAGAGACCCAGTACTTC
>.|16|TRBJ2-4|.|TRBV28
CASSLLGGEAKNIQYF
TGTGCCAGCAGTTTATTAGGGGGAGAGGCCAAAAACATTCAGTACTTC
>.|14|TRBJ1-4|TRBD1|TRBV7-2
CASRQTGGGEKLFF
TGTGCCAGCAGACAGACAGGGGGGGGAGAAAAACTGTTTTTT